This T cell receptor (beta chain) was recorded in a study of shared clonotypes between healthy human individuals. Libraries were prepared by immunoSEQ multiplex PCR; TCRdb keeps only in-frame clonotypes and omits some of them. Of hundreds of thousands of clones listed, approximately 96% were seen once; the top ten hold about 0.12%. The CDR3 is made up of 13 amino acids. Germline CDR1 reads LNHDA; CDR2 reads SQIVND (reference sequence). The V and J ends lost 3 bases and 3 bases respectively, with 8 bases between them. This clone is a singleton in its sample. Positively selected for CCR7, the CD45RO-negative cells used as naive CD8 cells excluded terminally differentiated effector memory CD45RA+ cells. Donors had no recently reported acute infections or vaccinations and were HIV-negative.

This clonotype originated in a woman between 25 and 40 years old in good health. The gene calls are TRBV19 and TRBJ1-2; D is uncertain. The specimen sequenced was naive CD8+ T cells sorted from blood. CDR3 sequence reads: CASSIRADYGYTF. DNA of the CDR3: TGTGCCAGTAGTATTAGGGCGGACTATGGCTACACCTTC.